This T cell receptor (beta chain) was sequenced during a study of CD4 and CD8 cells across lung adenocarcinoma regions. MiXCR, applied by TCRdb to the PCR reads, yields one record per CDR3 protein. This table has approximately 8,800 distinct CDR3 sequences, about 59% appearing once. Deletions cut 5 bases from V and 3 bases from J, with 20 bases between. This CDR3 has 16 residues. The sequence derives from a female donor with lung adenocarcinoma. The CD4 and CD8 labels of this study may be unreliable. The rearrangement joins TRBV5-3 to TRBJ1-1; D remains ambiguous. TRBV5-3 is designated an ORF whose function remains uncertain. Sequencing input: CD8+ T cells from the center of a lung tumor. The DNA for the CDR3 is TGTGCCAGAAGGTTTCACACTGTGAGAAGGCACACTGAAGCTTTCTTT. Protein product: CARRFHTVRRHTEAFF.